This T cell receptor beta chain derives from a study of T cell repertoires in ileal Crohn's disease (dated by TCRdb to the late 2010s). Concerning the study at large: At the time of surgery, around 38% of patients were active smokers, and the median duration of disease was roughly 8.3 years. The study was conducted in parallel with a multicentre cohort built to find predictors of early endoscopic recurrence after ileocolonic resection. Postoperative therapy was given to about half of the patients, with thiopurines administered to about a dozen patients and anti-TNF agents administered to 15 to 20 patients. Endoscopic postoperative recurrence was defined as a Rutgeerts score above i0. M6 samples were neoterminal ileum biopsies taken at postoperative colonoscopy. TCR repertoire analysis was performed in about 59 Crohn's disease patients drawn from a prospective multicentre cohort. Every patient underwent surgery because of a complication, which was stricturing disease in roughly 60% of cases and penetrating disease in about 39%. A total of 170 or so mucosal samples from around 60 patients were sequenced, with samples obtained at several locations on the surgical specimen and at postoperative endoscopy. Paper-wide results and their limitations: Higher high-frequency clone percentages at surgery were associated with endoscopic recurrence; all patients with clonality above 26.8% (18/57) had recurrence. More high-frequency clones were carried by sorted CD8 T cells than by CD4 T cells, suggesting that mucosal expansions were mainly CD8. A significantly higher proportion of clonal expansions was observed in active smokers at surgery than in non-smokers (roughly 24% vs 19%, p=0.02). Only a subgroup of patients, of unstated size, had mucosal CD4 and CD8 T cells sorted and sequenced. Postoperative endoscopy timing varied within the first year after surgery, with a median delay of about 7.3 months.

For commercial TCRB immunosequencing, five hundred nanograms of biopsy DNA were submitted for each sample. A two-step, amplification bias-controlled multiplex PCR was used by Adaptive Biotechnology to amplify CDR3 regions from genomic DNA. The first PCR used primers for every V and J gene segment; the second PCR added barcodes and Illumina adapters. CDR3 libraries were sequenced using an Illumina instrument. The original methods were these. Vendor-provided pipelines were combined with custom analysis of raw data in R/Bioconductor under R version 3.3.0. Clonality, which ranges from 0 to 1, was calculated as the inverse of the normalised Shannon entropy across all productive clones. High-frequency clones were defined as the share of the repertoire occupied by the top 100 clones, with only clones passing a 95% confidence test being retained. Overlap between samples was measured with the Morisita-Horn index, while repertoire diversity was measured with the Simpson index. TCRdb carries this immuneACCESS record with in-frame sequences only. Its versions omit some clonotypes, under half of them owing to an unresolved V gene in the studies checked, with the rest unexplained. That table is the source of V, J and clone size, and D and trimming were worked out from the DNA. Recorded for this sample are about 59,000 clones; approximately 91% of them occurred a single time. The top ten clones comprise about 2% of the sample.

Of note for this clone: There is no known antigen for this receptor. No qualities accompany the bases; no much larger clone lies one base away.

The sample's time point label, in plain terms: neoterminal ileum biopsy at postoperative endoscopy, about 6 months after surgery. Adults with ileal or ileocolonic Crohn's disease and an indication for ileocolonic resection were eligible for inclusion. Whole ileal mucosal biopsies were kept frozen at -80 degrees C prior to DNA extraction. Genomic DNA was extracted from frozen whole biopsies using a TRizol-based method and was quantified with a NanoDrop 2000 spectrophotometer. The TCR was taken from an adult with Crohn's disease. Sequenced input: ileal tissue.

Here is the DNA: TGCAGCGTTCGGGGACAGTCAAGCTCGTCAGATACGCAGTATTTT. It encodes CSVRGQSSSSDTQYF. The rearranged chain carries TRBV29-1 and TRBJ2-3, and TRBD1 aligns with 7 junction nucleotides. V has 5 bases trimmed and J has 4 bases trimmed; junction bases matching no gene number 12. According to the germline V gene, CDR1 reads SQVTM and CDR2 reads ANQGSEA. Reading from cysteine to phenylalanine, the CDR3 counts 15 amino acids. Solely the CDR3 DNA is kept, with 45 bases framed from the first base.